This TCR beta chain is drawn from a study of T-cell reconstitution after alpha-beta-depleted transplantation in children. This clonotype was observed a handful of times. The CDR3 has 17 amino acids. CDR1 and CDR2 (germline): SGHRS, YFSETQ. V dropped 4 bases and J dropped 4; count of bases not matched to a gene: 13. Preparation of the TCRbeta library used unique molecular identifiers. TCRdb analysed the PCR reads with MiXCR anew, one entry per CDR3 protein. The top ten hold 12% to 15% of the sample, which has fewer than 550,000 distinct CDR3 sequences, over 9.5% seen once. The TCR was taken from a female patient between 2 and 15 years old who had a stem cell transplant for aplastic anemia, so the T cells may come from the graft donor. V gene TRBV5-1 combines with J gene TRBJ2-1, with 8 bases that match TRBD2. Sequenced here: PBMCs, mostly from graft donor cells, sampled 180 days after TCRalphabeta/CD19-depleted stem cell transplant. The CDR3 sequence is CASSGGLAPPEYNEQFF. The CDR3, as DNA: TGCGCCAGCAGCGGAGGACTAGCCCCCCCAGAATACAATGAGCAGTTCTTC. Full variable domain (remainder filled in from reference TRBV5-1 and TRBJ2-1): KAGVTQTPRYLIKTRGQQVTLSCSPISGHRSVSWYQQTPGQGLQFLFEYFSETQRNKGNFPGRFSGRQFSNSRSEMNVSTLELGDSALYLCASSGGLAPPEYNEQFFGPGTRLTVL.